Following are 17 T cell receptor beta chains from one sample sequenced in a study of post-analysis software for immune sequencing data. Study-wide results and limits: TRBV segments more frequent in patients than in controls numbered roughly five and included TRBV5-6, TRBV5-1 and TRBV20-1.

These receptors lack a known antigen. Libraries were made from TCR beta cDNA, and they carried unique molecular identifiers. TCRdb analysed the PCR reads with MiXCR anew, one entry per CDR3 protein. The data contain more than 350,000 distinct CDR3 sequences, over 30% of them seen just once; the ten biggest clones take up 6.5% to 8%. Sequencing was performed on blood. These receptors originate from a girl aged 2 to 9 with multiple sclerosis.

The table lists this clonotype with a few counts. Germline is not matched at one junction end, which may reflect a read error. The V gene is TRBV6-2 or TRBV6-3, the J gene TRBJ1-5, with TRBD1 matching 8 bases. Germline CDR1 reads MNHEY; CDR2 reads SVGEGT. The CDR3 runs to 14 residues. CDR3 in DNA: TGCGCCAGCAGTAATGGACAGGGTGATCAGCCCCAGCATTTT. Protein product: CASSNGQGDQPQHF.

The V call is TRBV18, the J call TRBJ1-1, with D perhaps TRBD1 (5 bases). Germline CDR1 is KGHSH and CDR2 is LQKENI. Trimming stripped 3 bases from V and 4 bases from J, with 15 bases between. The CDR3 length is 15 residues. As DNA, the CDR3 is TGTGCCAGCTCACCTGCCGGGACGGTCCCCACTGAAGCTTTCTTT. It translates to CASSPAGTVPTEAFF.

This clonotype was found a few times. CDR3 region: CAISSDRTLYEQYF. The DNA of the CDR3 is TGTGCCATCAGTTCCGACAGGACCCTCTACGAGCAGTACTTC. V usage is TRBV10-3 and J usage is TRBJ2-4, with D possibly being TRBD1 (6 bases). The J call may not be correct, given that the DNA end is closer to TRBJ2-7. Germline V gene data show CDR1 as ENHRY and CDR2 as SYGVKD. The CDR3 loop spans 14 amino acids.

This clonotype was counted only a few times. The rearrangement joins TRBV7-2 to TRBJ2-5; 9 positions agree with TRBD2. V shed 2 bases and J 0 bases; nucleotides not matched to a gene: 7. There are 17 residues in the CDR3. Germline loops: CDR1 SGHTA, CDR2 FQGNSA. CDR3 nucleotide sequence: TGTGCCAGCAGCTTAAACTCCCCTAGCGGGAACCAAGAGACCCAGTACTTC. It codes for CASSLNSPSGNQETQYF.

The gene calls are TRBV7-2 and TRBJ2-7; D possibly corresponds to TRBD2 (6 bases). V lost 2 bases and J lost 4, with 15 bases in between. CDR1 is SGHTA, CDR2 FQGNSA, per germline. CDR3 length equals 15 residues. CDR3 sequence: CASSLRDSEAYEQYF. CDR3 bases: TGTGCCAGCAGCTTAAGGGACTCGGAAGCTTACGAGCAGTACTTC.

This clonotype has a handful of counts. This chain connects TRBV21-1 to TRBJ2-1. TRBV21-1 is given as a pseudogene. This CDR3 is 12 amino acids long. The chain's CDR3 is CASTGIYNEQFF. For the CDR3, the DNA is TGTGCCAGCACCGGTATCTACAATGAGCAGTTCTTC.

A few counts support this clonotype. This chain joins TRBV20-1 and TRBJ2-1; D remains unclear. Germline V gene lookup returns CDR1 DFQATT and CDR2 SNEGSKA (reference sequence). This CDR3 has 11 amino acids. Trimming stripped 3 bases from V and 4 bases from J, with 4 bases between. The chain's CDR3 is CSAREYNEQFF. The CDR3, as DNA: TGCAGTGCTAGGGAATACAATGAGCAGTTCTTC.

The CDR3 reads CASSQEQNEWYGEQYF. DNA for the CDR3: TGCGCCAGCAGCCAAGAACAGAACGAATGGTATGGGGAGCAGTACTTC. This rearrangement joins TRBV4-1 to TRBJ2-7; the D is unclear. The CDR3 length is 16 residues. CDR1 MGHRA and CDR2 YSYEKL come from the germline V gene. Deletions cut 0 bases from V and 7 bases from J, with 19 bases between.

This rearrangement joins TRBV20-1 to TRBJ1-2; the D gene is possibly TRBD1 (6 bases). V lost 3 bases to trimming and J lost 4 bases, with 12 bases between them. Germline V gene sequence: CDR1 DFQATT, CDR2 SNEGSKA (reference sequence). The CDR3 totals 13 residues. The CDR3 coding sequence is TGCAGTGCTAGGGGACGGGGGGCCTATGGCTACACCTTC. Protein product: CSARGRGAYGYTF.

The chain employs TRBV7-7 and TRBJ1-3; no reliable D call. The CDR3 is made up of 14 amino acids. Germline V gene sequence: CDR1 SSHAT, CDR2 FNYEAQ (reference sequence). V lost 5 bases and J 0 bases, leaving 8 bases between the germline ends. This CDR3 reads CASSPLGSGNTIYF. CDR3 coding DNA: TGTGCCAGCAGCCCCCTGGGCTCTGGAAACACCATATATTTT.

The chain links TRBV25-1 to TRBJ2-4, with D possibly called TRBD1 or TRBD2 (6 bases each). V lost 3 bases and J 13 bases, leaving 16 bases between the germline ends. The CDR3 has 13 residues. The germline V gene has CDR1 MGHDK and CDR2 SYGVNS. The CDR3 reads CASSDGGGDEQYF. CDR3 in DNA: TGTGCCAGCAGTGATGGGGGCGGGGATGAGCAGTACTTC.

In this sample, this clonotype turned up a few times. The chain recombines TRBV20-1 with TRBJ1-5; TRBD1 agrees at 9 bases. Germline loops: CDR1 DFQATT, CDR2 SNEGSKA (reference sequence). Trimming took 6 bases from V and 3 from J; bases not matched to a gene: 6. The CDR3 length is 14 residues. The CDR3 DNA follows: TGCAGTGCCAGGGACAGGGCTTACAATCAGCCCCAGCATTTT. This sequence encodes CSARDRAYNQPQHF.

This clonotype has more than one count but fewer than ten. The chain recombines TRBV2 with TRBJ2-3; D gene unclear. CDR1 and CDR2 from the germline V gene are SNHLY and FYNNEI. The CDR3 consists of 14 residues. Trimming removed 1 base at V and 0 bases at J, with 5 bases between. The CDR3 region has the DNA TGTGCCAGCAGTGAAGTGGGGAGCACAGATACGCAGTATTTT. As protein: CASSEVGSTDTQYF.

The V call is TRBV7-9, the J call TRBJ1-4; 7 positions match TRBD1. The CDR3 loop spans 15 amino acids. J was trimmed by 6 bases and V by 5 bases; bases with no gene match: 9. Germline CDR1 and CDR2: SEHNR and FQNEAQ (reference sequence). CDR3 sequence (DNA): TGTGCCAGCAGCCTGGGGGACAGTACCTATGAAAAACTGTTTTTT. The encoded protein is CASSLGDSTYEKLFF.

Of note for this clonotype: The junction and the germline gene differ at one end; a read error may be behind it. The V call is TRBV5-4, the J call TRBJ1-3; D is unresolved. Germline V gene sequence: CDR1 SGHNT, CDR2 YYREEE (reference sequence). The CDR3 contains 16 residues. CDR3 amino acids: CASSLDVASSGSTIYF. The CDR3 DNA sequence: TGTGCCAGCAGCTTGGACGTGGCGAGCTCTGGAAGCACCATATATTTT.

A few counts support this clonotype. The chain links TRBV15 to TRBJ1-5; a possible D gene is TRBD1 (5 bases). V was clipped by 0 bases and J by 5 bases, with 11 bases between them. This CDR3 region has 15 residues. Germline-derived CDR1 and CDR2 are LNHNV and YYDKDF (reference sequence). CDR3 DNA sequence: TGTGCCACCAGCAGAGATAGTCAGGGTGATCAGCCCCAGCATTTT. Translated, it gives CATSRDSQGDQPQHF.

CDR3 coding DNA: TGCGCCAGCAGCTTGGACGGCCACTACGAGCAGTACTTC. Its protein is CASSLDGHYEQYF. The J gene is TRBJ2-7, the V gene TRBV5-1; D uncertain. Per germline, CDR1 SGHRS and CDR2 YFSETQ. The CDR3 spans 13 residues. V was clipped by 0 bases and J by 3 bases, with 7 bases between them.